The entry below describes one TCR beta chain. As processed by the authors: The assay estimated nucleated cells by amplifying reference gene primers. Some clones are missing from TCRdb's copy, which holds only in-frame ones; the method was immunoSEQ multiplex PCR. The V and J calls and clone size were taken over from that table, and D and trimming were inferred from the DNA. The sample lists roughly 700,000 clones; approximately 90% were seen once. V was cut by 3 bases and J by 3 bases, with 9 bases left in between. The CDR3 spans 14 residues. The germline V gene has CDR1 SGHAT and CDR2 FQDESV (reference sequence). The data were obtained in a study of blood T cell repertoires in COVID-19. Across the whole study: COVID-19 samples from acute and convalescent phases originated in the United States, Italy and Spain.

This chain links TRBV11-1 with TRBJ1-5, with a tentative D call TRBD1 (6 bases). Specimen: peripheral blood. The TCR originated in a woman aged 18-29 years with acute or convalescent COVID-19. The CDR3 region is CASSLGAYNQPQHF. CDR3 coding DNA: TGTGCCAGCAGCTTGGGGGCCTACAATCAGCCCCAGCATTTT. The whole variable domain, remainder taken from reference TRBV11-1 and TRBJ1-5, is EAEVAQSPRYKITEKSQAVAFWCDPISGHATLYWYRQILGQGPELLVQFQDESVVDDSQLPKDRFSAERLKGVDSTLKIQPAELGDSAMYLCASSLGAYNQPQHFGDGTRLSIL.